This T cell receptor beta chain was sequenced for a study of blood T cell repertoires in COVID-19 (dated by TCRdb to the early 2020s). For context, the study as a whole: The collaborator samples originated in the United States, Italy and Spain and spanned the acute and convalescent phases of COVID-19. Samples came from the ongoing ImmuneRACE study (first 160 participants) plus 1,254 subjects from 6 global collaborators. The repertoires were released in a freely available public database meant as a resource for research on the immune response to SARS-CoV-2. Where available, HLA class I and class II types were taken from metadata supplied by the sample provider and were not determined by assay-based typing. The material from the prospective study consisted of cDNA or gDNA derived from T cells, B-cell-depleted T cells, or PBMCs. Subjects who had been exposed to COVID-19, were actively infected with it, or had recovered from it provided the deeply sampled blood TCRbeta repertoires that made up the dataset. Sample metadata almost always included a de-identified subject ID, COVID-19 status, age in years and sex. The study at large found these results: The quantity of clinical and demographic metadata differed by source and by participant and was supplied without curation.

The CDR3 holds 16 amino acids from the cysteine to the phenylalanine. Only the CDR3 DNA stays, 48 bases, in frame from base 1. CDR1 is given as SEHNR and CDR2 as FQNEAQ, both from the germline V gene (reference sequence). Between the V and J ends, shortened by 5 bases and 4 bases respectively, the junction contains 17 bases. Regarding this clone: Its recognized antigen is unknown. No base qualities exist here, and no much larger clone lies one base off it.

Participants in the prospective study were aged about 18 to 95 years, lived in approximately 26 United States geographic areas, and enrolled through a virtual design. In the prospective study, cohorts were assigned on the basis of participant-reported clinical history obtained from a screening survey and a study questionnaire. For ImmuneRACE Cohort 3, a participant was defined as recovered based on two consecutive negative NP/OP PCR tests, clearance by a healthcare professional, or resolution of symptoms. Each participant in the prospective study had whole blood, serum and a nasopharyngeal or oropharyngeal swab collected by mobile phlebotomists. Over a roughly 2-month period, participants in the prospective study had the option of providing additional blood draws and questionnaires. Blood samples from the prospective study were shipped frozen or at room temperature prior to DNA extraction. TCRbeta CDR3 regions were amplified from genomic DNA using the immunoSEQ Assay, a bias-controlled multiplex PCR. The authors' pipeline ran thus. Nucleated cell counts per sample were estimated from amplification of reference gene primers within the assay. To quantify the absolute abundance of each unique TCRbeta CDR3 rearrangement, sequence reads were collapsed and filtered. For each sample, productive Simpson clonality was calculated as the square root of Simpson's diversity index across productive rearrangements. Here the immuneACCESS table is served through TCRdb, limited to in-frame sequences with V and J called. Missing clones are a known gap in these copies; in checked studies unresolved V genes cover under half, and the rest lacks a known reason. V, J and clone size were drawn from that table, and D and trimming were deduced from the DNA. Within this sample are 40,000 to 50,000 clones, with about 88% of them counted one time only. 2.5% to 3.5% of the sample is held by the ten biggest clonotypes.

The sequencing input was PBMCs or T cells enriched from blood (not recorded which). The receptor was derived from a woman between 50 and 59 years old who had recovered from COVID-19. The V and J segments used are TRBV7-9 and TRBJ1-4; no confident D gene assignment can be made. The bases read TGTGCCAGCAGCCCCCGACGGGTTTCGTTTAATGAAAAACTGTTTTTT. Translated, it reads CASSPRRVSFNEKLFF.